The 27 T cell receptor beta chains reported below all come from one sample, sequenced in a study of early stage breast cancer tumors. Clones were read by immunoSEQ multiplex PCR, and TCRdb kept only the in-frame ones, dropping some. The sample yields about 41,000 clones, roughly 69% seen once. Sequenced sample: blood. The source is a person aged 45 to 59 with breast cancer.

The gene calls are TRBV5-1 and TRBJ1-5; TRBD1 matches at 10 bases. Germline loops: CDR1 SGHRS, CDR2 YFSETQ. V trimming: 5 bases; J trimming: 6 bases; junction bases outside the gene matches: 5. The CDR3 has 14 residues. CDR3 coding DNA: TGCGCCAGCAGTGTCGGGGACAGGGGTCAGCCCCAGCATTTT. Protein sequence: CASSVGDRGQPQHF.

The rearrangement joins TRBV6-8 to TRBJ2-5, with 8 nucleotides matching TRBD1. J lost 1 base, V lost 2 bases, and 9 bases had no gene match. This CDR3 is 17 amino acids long. The germline CDR1 and CDR2 sequences are MNHGY and SAAAGT. The DNA of the CDR3 is TGTGCCAGCAGTTACCAGATGACAGGGGCCCTCCAAGAGACCCAGTACTTC. It specifies CASSYQMTGALQETQYF.

J is TRBJ2-6 and V is TRBV7-3, with D maybe TRBD1 (6 bases). Looked up from germline, CDR1 is SGHTA and CDR2 is FQGTGA. The V end was cut by 3 bases, the J end by 3 bases, with 18 bases between. The CDR3 sequence is 18 residues long. CDR3 residues: CASSFNPRGNGGANVLTF. The CDR3 bases are TGTGCCAGCAGCTTTAACCCCAGGGGAAATGGTGGGGCCAACGTCCTGACTTTC.

The chain has TRBV4-2 and TRBJ2-3; 9 positions agree with TRBD2. This CDR3 region has 14 residues. CDR1 and CDR2 (germline): LGHNA, YNFKEQ. V was pared by 2 bases and J by 3 bases, with 0 bases of the junction left unmatched. The chain's CDR3 is CASSQLAGTDTQYF. CDR3 nucleotide sequence: TGTGCCAGCAGCCAACTAGCGGGAACAGATACGCAGTATTTT.

CDR3 loop: CASSPWGQGNGQPQHF. The CDR3 DNA reads as TGTGCCAGCAGCCCATGGGGACAGGGGAACGGACAGCCCCAGCATTTT. The rearrangement links TRBV5-5 to TRBJ1-5; 10 nucleotides line up with TRBD1. The CDR3 totals 16 residues. Germline lookup yields CDR1 SGHKS and CDR2 YYEKEE (reference sequence). V gave up 4 bases and J gave up 7 bases; unmatched junction bases: 11.

V gene TRBV9 combines with J gene TRBJ2-2, with 10 bases aligning to TRBD2. The CDR3 is 14 residues long. Trimming cost V 3 bases and J 7 bases; bases outside gene matches: 3. Per the germline V gene, CDR1 is SGDLS and CDR2 is YYNGEE. In nucleotides, the CDR3 is TGTGCCAGCAGCGCGACTAGCGGGTTCGGGGAGCTGTTTTTT. Protein sequence: CASSATSGFGELFF.

This CDR3 is CASSQGRGDSGNTIYF. The CDR3, as DNA: TGCGCCAGCAGCCAAGGTCGGGGGGACTCTGGAAACACCATATATTTT. The chain uses TRBV4-1 and TRBJ1-3; a possible D gene is TRBD1 (5 bases). Trimming pared 1 base from V and 0 bases from J, leaving 10 bases between. This CDR3 has 16 residues. Germline CDR1 is MGHRA and CDR2 is YSYEKL.

The CDR3 DNA sequence: TGTGCCAGCAGTACACCCACCGGGGAGCTGTTTTTT. Its translation is CASSTPTGELFF. The chain has TRBV6-5 and TRBJ2-2; D not resolved. With 5 bases removed from V and 4 bases from J, the gap between germline ends came to 5 bases. The CDR3 totals 12 residues. Germline lookup yields CDR1 MNHEY and CDR2 SVGAGI.

The chain recombines TRBV19 with TRBJ2-5; 11 nucleotides align to TRBD2. This CDR3 region has 18 residues. From germline, CDR1 is LNHDA and CDR2 SQIVND (reference sequence). Trimming removed 0 bases from V and 7 bases from J; junction bases left unmatched: 13. The CDR3 is CASSIDLPGLAGETTQYF. The DNA of the CDR3 is TGTGCCAGTAGTATAGATCTCCCAGGACTAGCGGGTGAGACGACCCAGTACTTC.

CDR3 nucleotides: TGTGCCAGCAGCTTAGATTTGGGACAGCTAGCCAAAAACATTCAGTACTTC. It is translated as CASSLDLGQLAKNIQYF. The J gene is TRBJ2-4, the V gene TRBV11-2; 7 nucleotides line up with TRBD1. V lost 0 bases, J lost 0 bases, and 5 bases stayed unmatched. The V gene's germline CDR1 is SGHAT and CDR2 FQNNGV. The CDR3 is made up of 17 amino acids.

The chain employs TRBV7-2 and TRBJ1-3, with D hard to call. The length of the CDR3 is 16 residues. Looked up from germline, CDR1 is SGHTA and CDR2 is FQGNSA. V gave up 5 bases and J gave up 2 bases, with 16 bases separating them. This chain's CDR3 is CASSLGQVRPGNTIYF. DNA for the CDR3: TGTGCCAGCAGCCTGGGTCAGGTTCGCCCTGGAAACACCATATATTTT.

This clone was found once. The chain carries TRBV27 and TRBJ2-3, with 7 nucleotides matching TRBD1. Germline CDR1 reads MNHEY; CDR2 reads SMNVEV (reference sequence). The CDR3 totals 14 residues. The ends lost 4 bases at V and 4 bases at J; junction bases unmatched: 5. CDR3 residues: CASSSHRGPDTQYF. CDR3 coding DNA: TGTGCCAGCAGTTCGCACAGGGGCCCAGATACGCAGTATTTT.

CDR3 DNA sequence: TGTGCCAGCAGTCCAGGGATTTCAAACTATGGCTACACCTTC. The encoded protein is CASSPGISNYGYTF. The genes are TRBV6-5 and TRBJ1-2; the D gene is possibly TRBD1 (5 bases). CDR1 MNHEY and CDR2 SVGAGI come from the germline V gene. The CDR3 runs 14 residues. V was clipped by 5 bases and J by 2 bases, with 12 bases between them.

In this sample, this clone turned up a few times. The V gene is TRBV4-1, the J gene TRBJ2-5; 8 nucleotides align to TRBD2. This CDR3 region has 17 residues. Germline CDR1 and CDR2: MGHRA and YSYEKL. Unmatched junction bases numbered 13, after V lost 0 bases and J lost 7 bases. The CDR3 sequence is CASSQDDGGGRMGTQYF. The CDR3 DNA is TGCGCCAGCAGCCAAGATGATGGTGGCGGGAGGATGGGGACCCAGTACTTC.

Here the CDR3 DNA reads TGTGCCAGCGCAGCAGGACAGGGGGGTGAAAAACTGTTTTTT. Translated: CASAAGQGGEKLFF. The rearrangement uses TRBV9 and TRBJ1-4; 10 nucleotides align to TRBD1. J lost 7 bases, V lost 7 bases, and 7 bases had no gene match. CDR3 length: 14 amino acids. The germline CDR1 and CDR2 sequences are SGDLS and YYNGEE.

The chain combines TRBV11-2 with TRBJ2-7; 7 bases fit TRBD1. This CDR3 is 14 amino acids long. V was clipped by 1 base and J by 5 bases; unmatched bases: 5. Germline-derived CDR1 and CDR2 are SGHAT and FQNNGV. CDR3 in amino acids: CASSLAGTAHEQYF. The CDR3 region has the DNA TGTGCCAGCAGCTTAGCGGGGACAGCCCACGAGCAGTACTTC.

V gene TRBV4-3 combines with J gene TRBJ1-2; tentative D call: TRBD1 (6 bases). The CDR3 is made up of 15 amino acids. Per germline, CDR1 LGHNA and CDR2 YSLEER. V lost 4 bases, J lost 2 bases, and 14 bases lay in between. As DNA, the CDR3 is TGCGCCAGCAGCCCAAAGCCGACAGGAAACTATGGCTACACCTTC. Its protein is CASSPKPTGNYGYTF.

The chain combines TRBV19 with TRBJ1-1; no firm D call. V dropped 9 bases and J dropped 5 bases, with 16 bases sitting between them. The CDR3 extends over 13 amino acids. The germline gives CDR1 LNHDA, CDR2 SQIVND (reference sequence). The CDR3 sequence: CASWTRGGTEAFF. The CDR3 DNA sequence: TGTGCCAGCTGGACCCGCGGAGGGACTGAAGCTTTCTTT.

The chain carries TRBV5-4 and TRBJ2-7, with 7 bases fitting TRBD1. The CDR3 totals 17 residues. The V gene's germline CDR1 is SGHNT and CDR2 YYREEE (reference sequence). V was clipped by 3 bases and J by 2 bases; unmatched bases: 14. The CDR3 nucleotides are TGTGCCAGCAGCTCCAAATTTACCGGGACAGTTACCTACGAGCAGTACGTC. The encoded protein is CASSSKFTGTVTYEQYV.

The chain uses TRBV5-1 and TRBJ2-3; 13 bases line up with TRBD2. Germline CDR1 SGHRS, CDR2 YFSETQ. The CDR3 runs to 16 residues. The V gene end was trimmed by 4 bases and the J gene end by 10 bases; junction bases not matched to a gene: 12. The CDR3, as DNA: TGCGCCAGCAGCCCGCGACTAGCGGGAGGCTTAGTGGCGCAGTATTTT. This sequence encodes CASSPRLAGGLVAQYF.

The gene calls are TRBV27 and TRBJ1-1; no definite D call. This CDR3 contains 12 residues. Per germline, CDR1 MNHEY and CDR2 SMNVEV (reference sequence). The germline V and J ends were trimmed by 7 bases and 3 bases, with 9 bases remaining between them. The CDR3 DNA reads as TGTGCCAGCAACGGTCTCGACACTGAAGCTTTCTTT. Its protein product is CASNGLDTEAFF.

This clone counts as medium-sized (0.01 to 0.1%). J is TRBJ1-1 and V is TRBV7-9; 9 bases agree with TRBD1. CDR1 is SEHNR, CDR2 FQNEAQ, per germline (reference sequence). CDR3 length: 17 amino acids. Unmatched junction bases numbered 8, after V lost 1 base and J lost 2 bases. The CDR3 DNA reads as TGTGCCAGCAGCTTAGATCCGGGACAGGGAGGCAACACTGAAGCTTTCTTT. Its translation: CASSLDPGQGGNTEAFF.

The J gene is TRBJ2-5, the V gene TRBV18, with D possibly matching TRBD1 (6 bases). This CDR3 comprises 15 residues. Germline CDR1 is KGHSH and CDR2 is LQKENI. Trimming pared 2 bases from V and 6 bases from J, leaving 16 bases between. The CDR3 region has the DNA TGTGCCAGCTCACCATCCGCCAGGGGCGGAAAGACCCAGTACTTC. It translates to CASSPSARGGKTQYF.

The gene calls are TRBV5-1 and TRBJ2-5, with D hard to call. This CDR3 region has 13 residues. In germline, CDR1 is SGHRS, CDR2 YFSETQ. With 5 bases removed from V and 2 bases from J, the gap between germline ends came to 10 bases. CDR3: CASRALDQETQYF. CDR3 bases: TGCGCCAGCAGGGCTCTCGATCAAGAGACCCAGTACTTC.

The chain carries TRBV11-2 and TRBJ1-2; D not resolved. Germline V gene sequence: CDR1 SGHAT, CDR2 FQNNGV. V was trimmed by 3 bases and J by 7 bases, leaving 9 bases between them. This CDR3 is 12 amino acids long. CDR3 in DNA: TGTGCCAGCAGCTTTATCTTTCCTGGCTACACCTTC. The encoded protein is CASSFIFPGYTF.

The chain joins TRBV6-5 to TRBJ2-5; a possible D gene is TRBD1 (6 bases). Trimming took 6 bases from V and 5 from J, leaving 16 bases between them. Germline V gives CDR1 MNHEY, CDR2 SVGAGI. This CDR3 spans 14 amino acids. CDR3 sequence: CASSAPGAGETQYF. In DNA form, the CDR3 reads TGTGCCAGCAGCGCCCCAGGGGCAGGCGAGACCCAGTACTTC.

In this sample, this clone turned up a few times. The V and J genes are TRBV11-2 and TRBJ1-1, with no clear D. CDR1 is SGHAT, CDR2 FQNNGV, per germline. There are 13 residues in the CDR3. The V gene lost 2 bases and the J gene lost 1 base, with 5 bases spanning the gap. CDR3 in amino acids: CASSLSGNTEAFF. The CDR3 nucleotides read TGTGCCAGCAGCTTATCCGGGAACACTGAAGCTTTCTTT.